One and the same sample provided the 15 T cell receptor beta chains below, sequenced in a study of regulatory T cells in long-lasting Graves disease. The time point: newly diagnosed GD, antithyroid drugs for less than 3 months. Extracted PBMC RNA gave rise to the TCR library. For TCR beta, libraries came from iRepertoire HTBI primers and Arm-PCR of CDR3 regions. TCRdb re-called the multiplex PCR reads with MiXCR, one entry per CDR3 protein. Among more than 450,000 distinct CDR3 sequences listed, around 15% were seen once. In addition, the sample was reused for a study of T cells in Graves' hyperthyroidism and ophthalmopathy.

Sequenced here: peripheral blood mononuclear cells (PBMCs), sampled at new diagnosis, from a patient treated with antithyroid drugs. Receptors were obtained from a man in his forties or fifties with Graves disease.

This clonotype occurred many times. CDR3 loop: CSAMSGRGDEQYF. CDR3 nucleotides: TGCAGTGCTATGAGCGGGAGAGGCGACGAGCAGTACTTC. The rearrangement uses TRBV20-1 and TRBJ2-7, with 8 bases fitting TRBD2. Per the germline V gene, CDR1 is DFQATT and CDR2 is SNEGSKA (reference sequence). The CDR3 contains 13 residues. Unmatched junction bases numbered 7, after V lost 4 bases and J lost 5 bases.

This clonotype was observed many times. The V gene is TRBV27, the J gene TRBJ2-1; D is undetermined. Trimming shortened V by 2 bases and J by 5 bases, and 13 bases separated the two germline ends. Germline values: CDR1 MNHEY, CDR2 SMNVEV (reference sequence). CDR3 length equals 15 residues. CDR3 protein: CASSLGSLSDNEQFF. CDR3 bases: TGTGCCAGCAGTTTAGGGTCCTTAAGCGACAATGAGCAGTTCTTC.

At least ten counts were recorded for this clonotype. J is TRBJ2-5 and V is TRBV24-1; tentatively, D is TRBD2 (6 bases). From germline, CDR1 is KGHDR and CDR2 SFDVKD. The CDR3 is made up of 14 amino acids. V dropped 4 bases and J dropped 2 bases, with 10 bases sitting between them. DNA of the CDR3: TGTGCCACCAGTGAACGCGGGACTCAAGAGACCCAGTACTTC. Its protein is CATSERGTQETQYF.

At least ten counts were recorded for this clonotype. The chain links TRBV5-1 to TRBJ2-7; D is possibly TRBD2 (6 bases). The germline V gene has CDR1 SGHRS and CDR2 YFSETQ. Trimming took off 4 bases at V and 3 bases at J, with 11 bases between the two ends. The CDR3 is 13 amino acids. DNA for the CDR3: TGCGCCAGCAGCCGGGAGACCCTCTACGAGCAGTACTTC. This sequence encodes CASSRETLYEQYF.

This clonotype has a count of ten or more. V is TRBV12-3 or TRBV12-4 and J is TRBJ1-5, with D perhaps TRBD1 (6 bases). This CDR3 comprises 14 residues. The germline V and J ends were trimmed by 6 bases and 6 bases, with 15 bases remaining between them. This CDR3 reads CASRKTGTGQPQHF. CDR3 nucleotides: TGTGCCAGCAGGAAAACAGGGACCGGTCAGCCCCAGCATTTT.

This clonotype has a count of ten or more. The chain links TRBV2 to TRBJ2-5; tentatively, D is TRBD1 or TRBD2 (5 bases each). V was pared by 7 bases and J by 4 bases, with 16 bases between. The germline V gene encodes CDR1 SNHLY and CDR2 FYNNEI. This CDR3 spans 14 amino acids. CDR3 DNA: TGTGCCAGCATTCATCCGGGAAGGGGAGAGACCCAGTACTTC. Its translation is CASIHPGRGETQYF.

The J gene is TRBJ1-1, the V gene TRBV29-1, with unresolved D. The germline CDR1 and CDR2 sequences are SQVTM and ANQGSEA. V lost 5 bases and J 0 bases, leaving 10 bases between the germline ends. This CDR3 has 13 amino acids. The CDR3 region has the DNA TGCAGCGTTCGGATTCGGATGAACACTGAAGCTTTCTTT. Translated: CSVRIRMNTEAFF.

This clonotype was observed a handful of times. The V gene is TRBV20-1, the J gene TRBJ1-2; a weak D match, TRBD1 (6 bases). V gave up 3 bases and J gave up 7 bases, with 15 bases separating them. Germline lookup yields CDR1 DFQATT and CDR2 SNEGSKA (reference sequence). The length of the CDR3 is 13 residues. CDR3 region: CSASNRVDGGYTF. For the CDR3, the DNA is TGCAGTGCTAGTAACAGGGTGGATGGTGGCTACACCTTC.

The V gene is TRBV6-1, the J gene TRBJ2-1, with D unresolved. Germline V gene data show CDR1 as MNHNS and CDR2 as SASEGT. The V gene lost 8 bases and the J gene lost 8 bases, with 13 bases spanning the gap. The CDR3 has 12 residues. The CDR3 reads CASVNPIHEQFF. The CDR3 bases are TGTGCCAGCGTAAACCCTATTCATGAGCAGTTCTTC.

This clonotype has ten or more counts. This rearrangement joins TRBV6-1 to TRBJ2-3; D perhaps matches TRBD1 (6 bases). Germline lookup yields CDR1 MNHNS and CDR2 SASEGT. V shed 8 bases and J shed 2 bases, with 23 bases lying between them. CDR3 length: 17 amino acids. CDR3 nucleotide sequence: TGTGCCAGCCTCTTACAAGTCCAGGGGCAGATCACAGATACGCAGTATTTT. It codes for CASLLQVQGQITDTQYF.

This clonotype was found many times. The V call is TRBV5-1, the J call TRBJ2-3, with 9 bases matching TRBD1. The germline V gene encodes CDR1 SGHRS and CDR2 YFSETQ. The CDR3 loop spans 16 amino acids. With V trimmed by 4 bases and J by 6 bases, 12 bases remained unmatched. In nucleotides, the CDR3 is TGCGCCAGCAGCGCGTTAGGACAGGGGATTTTGGATACGCAGTATTTT. Protein sequence: CASSALGQGILDTQYF.

The rearrangement uses TRBV7-9 and TRBJ1-4; the D is unclear. This CDR3 is 15 amino acids long. The V gene lost 5 bases and the J gene lost 3 bases, with 13 bases spanning the gap. Germline V gene lookup returns CDR1 SEHNR and CDR2 FQNEAQ (reference sequence). CDR3 DNA sequence: TGTGCCAGCAGCCTGGAGGACGGAGCTAATGAAAAACTGTTTTTT. It yields the protein CASSLEDGANEKLFF.

This clonotype showed up many times. This rearrangement joins TRBV11-3 to TRBJ2-1; D is undetermined. The CDR3 runs to 14 residues. From germline, CDR1 is SGHNT and CDR2 YENEEA. Trimming removed 2 bases from V and 0 bases from J, with 5 bases in between. The CDR3 sequence is CASSLHSSYNEQFF. CDR3 nucleotide sequence: TGTGCCAGCAGCTTACACAGCTCCTACAATGAGCAGTTCTTC.

This clonotype was observed at least ten times. CDR3 bases: TGTGCCAGCAGTCCCGGGACGTGGAGCTCCTACGAGCAGTACTTC. Translated, it gives CASSPGTWSSYEQYF. The gene calls are TRBV12-3 or TRBV12-4 and TRBJ2-7, with D tentatively TRBD1 or TRBD2 (5 bases each). The CDR3 covers 15 residues. The ends were cut back, 5 bases at V and 0 bases at J, with 14 bases in the middle.

This clonotype was found many times. The J gene is TRBJ2-1, the V gene TRBV4-1, with unresolved D. V lost 2 bases and J 4 bases, leaving 3 bases between the germline ends. The CDR3 is 12 residues long. Germline V gene data show CDR1 as MGHRA and CDR2 as YSYEKL. CDR3 nucleotide sequence: TGCGCCAGCAGCCAACCTTACAATGAGCAGTTCTTC. Amino acids: CASSQPYNEQFF.